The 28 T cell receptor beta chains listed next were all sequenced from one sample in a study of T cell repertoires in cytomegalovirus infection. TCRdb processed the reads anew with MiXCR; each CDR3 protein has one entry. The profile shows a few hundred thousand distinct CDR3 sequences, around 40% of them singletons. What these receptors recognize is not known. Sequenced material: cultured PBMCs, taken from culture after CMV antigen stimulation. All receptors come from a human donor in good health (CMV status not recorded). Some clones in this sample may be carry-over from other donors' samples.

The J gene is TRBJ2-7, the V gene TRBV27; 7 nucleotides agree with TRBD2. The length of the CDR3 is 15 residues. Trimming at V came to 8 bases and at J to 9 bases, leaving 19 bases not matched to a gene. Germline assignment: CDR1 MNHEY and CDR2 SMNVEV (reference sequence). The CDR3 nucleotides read TGTGCCAGCGCCTCAGGGACGAGCGGGGTTTCCTTGCAGTACTTC. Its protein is CASASGTSGVSLQYF.

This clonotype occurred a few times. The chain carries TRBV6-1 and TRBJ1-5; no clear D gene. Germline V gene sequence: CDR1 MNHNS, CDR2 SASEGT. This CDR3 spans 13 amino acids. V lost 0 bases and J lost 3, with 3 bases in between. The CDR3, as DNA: TGTGCCAGCAGTGAAGCACACAATCAGCCCCAGCATTTT. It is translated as CASSEAHNQPQHF.

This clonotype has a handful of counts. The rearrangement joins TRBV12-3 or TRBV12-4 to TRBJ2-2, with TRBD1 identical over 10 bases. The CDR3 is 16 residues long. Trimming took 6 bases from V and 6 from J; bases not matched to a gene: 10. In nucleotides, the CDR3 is TGTGCCAGCAGACCGCCTGGGACAGGGGCTTCCGGGGAGCTGTTTTTT. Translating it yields CASRPPGTGASGELFF.

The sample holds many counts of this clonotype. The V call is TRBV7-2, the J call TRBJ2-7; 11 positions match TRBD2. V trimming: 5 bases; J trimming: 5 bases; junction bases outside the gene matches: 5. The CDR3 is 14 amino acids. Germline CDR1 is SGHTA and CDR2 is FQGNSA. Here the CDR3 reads CASSPGTSGHEQYF. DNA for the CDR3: TGTGCCAGCAGCCCAGGGACTAGCGGCCACGAGCAGTACTTC.

CDR3 region: CASRQGVVNEQFF. The CDR3 region has the DNA TGTGCCAGCCGACAGGGGGTTGTTAATGAGCAGTTCTTC. V and J are TRBV12-3 or TRBV12-4 and TRBJ2-1; 9 bases are shared with TRBD1. CDR3 length equals 13 residues. The J segment lost 7 bases and the V segment lost 8 bases, leaving 6 bases of the junction unmatched.

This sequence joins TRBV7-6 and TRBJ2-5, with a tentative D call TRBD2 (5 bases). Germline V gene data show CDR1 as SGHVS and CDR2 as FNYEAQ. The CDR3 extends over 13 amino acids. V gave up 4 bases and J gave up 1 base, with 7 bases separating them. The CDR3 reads CASSYSVQETQYF. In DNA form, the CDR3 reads TGTGCCAGCAGCTATAGCGTCCAAGAGACCCAGTACTTC.

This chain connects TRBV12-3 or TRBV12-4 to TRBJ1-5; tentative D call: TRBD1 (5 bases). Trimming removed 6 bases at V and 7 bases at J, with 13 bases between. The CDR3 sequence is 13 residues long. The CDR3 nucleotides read TGTGCCAGCAGCCCGGGGGAAGGACAGCCCCAGCATTTT. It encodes CASSPGEGQPQHF.

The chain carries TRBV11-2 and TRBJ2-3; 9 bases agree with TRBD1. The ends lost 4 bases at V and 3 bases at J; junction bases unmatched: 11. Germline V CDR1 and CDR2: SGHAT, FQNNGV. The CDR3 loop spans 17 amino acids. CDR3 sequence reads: CASSSLDWDRATDTQYF. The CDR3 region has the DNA TGTGCCAGCAGCTCACTAGATTGGGACAGGGCGACAGATACGCAGTATTTT. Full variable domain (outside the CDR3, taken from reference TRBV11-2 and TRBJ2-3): EAGVAQSPRYKIIEKRQSVAFWCNPISGHATLYWYQQILGQGPKLLIQFQNNGVVDDSQLPKDRFSAERLKGVDSTLKIQPAKLEDSAVYLCASSSLDWDRATDTQYFGPGTRLTVL.

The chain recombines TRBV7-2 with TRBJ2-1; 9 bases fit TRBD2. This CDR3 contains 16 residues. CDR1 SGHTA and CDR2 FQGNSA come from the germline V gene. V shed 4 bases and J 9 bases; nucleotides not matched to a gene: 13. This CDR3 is CASSSEGGRAIGEQFF. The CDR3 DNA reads TGTGCCAGCAGCTCGGAGGGCGGGAGGGCCATTGGTGAGCAGTTCTTC.

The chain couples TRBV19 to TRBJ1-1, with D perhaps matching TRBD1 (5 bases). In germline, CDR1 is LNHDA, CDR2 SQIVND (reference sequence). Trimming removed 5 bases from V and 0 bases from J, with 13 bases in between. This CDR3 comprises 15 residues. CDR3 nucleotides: TGTGCCAGTAGTCTCTCATGGGGCGTGAACACTGAAGCTTTCTTT. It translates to CASSLSWGVNTEAFF.

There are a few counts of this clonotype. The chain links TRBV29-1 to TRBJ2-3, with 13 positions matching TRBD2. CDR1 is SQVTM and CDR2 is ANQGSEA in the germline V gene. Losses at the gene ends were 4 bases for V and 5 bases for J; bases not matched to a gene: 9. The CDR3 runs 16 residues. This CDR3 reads CSVATPRLAGGDTQYF. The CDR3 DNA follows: TGCAGCGTTGCGACTCCTAGACTAGCGGGGGGAGATACGCAGTATTTT.

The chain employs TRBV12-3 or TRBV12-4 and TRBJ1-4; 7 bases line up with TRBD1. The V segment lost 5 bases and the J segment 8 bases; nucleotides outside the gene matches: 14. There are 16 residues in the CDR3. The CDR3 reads CASSTMTGMIGEKLFF. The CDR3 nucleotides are TGTGCCAGCAGTACTATGACAGGGATGATTGGGGAAAAACTGTTTTTT.

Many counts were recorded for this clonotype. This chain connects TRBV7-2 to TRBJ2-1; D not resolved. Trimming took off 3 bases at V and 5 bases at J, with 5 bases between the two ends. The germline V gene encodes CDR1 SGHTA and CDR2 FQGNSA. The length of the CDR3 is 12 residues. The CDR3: CASSLRNNEQFF. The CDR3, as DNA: TGTGCCAGCAGCTTGAGAAACAATGAGCAGTTCTTC. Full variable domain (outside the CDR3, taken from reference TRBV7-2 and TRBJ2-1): GAGVSQSPSNKVTEKGKDVELRCDPISGHTALYWYRQSLGQGLEFLIYFQGNSAPDKSGLPSDRFSAERTGGSVSTLTIQRTQQEDSAVYLCASSLRNNEQFFGPGTRLTVL.

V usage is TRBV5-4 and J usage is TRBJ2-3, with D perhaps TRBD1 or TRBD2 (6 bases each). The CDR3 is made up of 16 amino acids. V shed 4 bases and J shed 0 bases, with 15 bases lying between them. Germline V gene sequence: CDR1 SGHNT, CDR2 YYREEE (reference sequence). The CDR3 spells CASSPGDTSSTDTQYF. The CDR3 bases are TGTGCCAGCAGCCCGGGGGACACCTCTAGCACAGATACGCAGTATTTT.

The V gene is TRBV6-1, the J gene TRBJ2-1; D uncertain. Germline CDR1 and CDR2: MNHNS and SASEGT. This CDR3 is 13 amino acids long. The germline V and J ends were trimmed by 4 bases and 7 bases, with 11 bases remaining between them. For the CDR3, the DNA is TGTGCCAGCAGTGTTGTGGGTTCTAATGAGCAGTTCTTC. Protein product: CASSVVGSNEQFF.

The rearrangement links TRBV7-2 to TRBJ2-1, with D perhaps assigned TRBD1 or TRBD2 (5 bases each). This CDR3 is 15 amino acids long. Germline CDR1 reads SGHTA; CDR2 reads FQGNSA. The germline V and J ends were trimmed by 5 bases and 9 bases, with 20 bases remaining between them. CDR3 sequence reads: CASSHTSSGAGEQFF. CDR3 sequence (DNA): TGTGCCAGCAGCCATACTAGTTCCGGGGCCGGTGAGCAGTTCTTC.

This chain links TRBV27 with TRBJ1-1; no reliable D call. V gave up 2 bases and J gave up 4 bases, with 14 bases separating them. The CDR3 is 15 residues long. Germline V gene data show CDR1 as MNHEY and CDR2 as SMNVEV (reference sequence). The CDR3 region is CASSLRRVDGTEAFF. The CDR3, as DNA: TGTGCCAGCAGTTTAAGGAGGGTAGACGGCACTGAAGCTTTCTTT.

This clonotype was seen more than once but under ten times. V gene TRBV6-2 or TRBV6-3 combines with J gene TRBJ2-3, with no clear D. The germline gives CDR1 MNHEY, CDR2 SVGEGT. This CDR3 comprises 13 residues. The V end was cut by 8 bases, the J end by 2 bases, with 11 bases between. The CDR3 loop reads CASESPHTDTQYF. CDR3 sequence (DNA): TGTGCCAGCGAGAGCCCACACACAGATACGCAGTATTTT.

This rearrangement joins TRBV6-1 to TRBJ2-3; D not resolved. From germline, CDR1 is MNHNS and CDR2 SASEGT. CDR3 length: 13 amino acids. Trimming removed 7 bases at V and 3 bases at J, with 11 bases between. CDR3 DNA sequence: TGTGCCAGCAATGACGGCCTTACAGATACGCAGTATTTT. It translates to CASNDGLTDTQYF.

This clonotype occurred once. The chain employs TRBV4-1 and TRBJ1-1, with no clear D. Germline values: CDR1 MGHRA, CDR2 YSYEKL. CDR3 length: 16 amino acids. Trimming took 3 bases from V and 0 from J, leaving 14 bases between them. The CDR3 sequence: CASSHPISRMNTEAFF. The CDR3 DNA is TGCGCCAGCAGCCACCCCATCAGTAGGATGAACACTGAAGCTTTCTTT.

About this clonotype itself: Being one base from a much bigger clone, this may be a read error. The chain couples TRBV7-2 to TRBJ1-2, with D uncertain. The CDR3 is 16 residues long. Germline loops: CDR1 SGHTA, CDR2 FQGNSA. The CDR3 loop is CASSPSEGRLNYGYNF. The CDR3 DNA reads TGTGCCAGCAGCCCCAGTGAGGGCCGATTAAATTATGGCTACAACTTC.

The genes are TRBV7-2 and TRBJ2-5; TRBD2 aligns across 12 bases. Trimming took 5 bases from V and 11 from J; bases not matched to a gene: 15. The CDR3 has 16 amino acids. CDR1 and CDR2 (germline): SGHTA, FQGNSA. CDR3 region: CASSLRRSSGGANQYF. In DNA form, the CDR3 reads TGTGCCAGCAGCCTCCGGAGGTCTAGCGGGGGGGCTAATCAGTACTTC.

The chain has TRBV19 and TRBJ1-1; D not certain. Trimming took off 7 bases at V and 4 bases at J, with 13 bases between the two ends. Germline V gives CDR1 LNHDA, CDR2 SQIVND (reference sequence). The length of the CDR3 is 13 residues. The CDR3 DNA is TGTGCCAGTATGAGAGACATGACCACTGAAGCTTTCTTT. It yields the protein CASMRDMTTEAFF.

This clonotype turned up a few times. The DNA of the CDR3 is TGTGCCAGCAGCTACGGGACTCGTGGGACCCAGTACTTC. It translates to CASSYGTRGTQYF. V is TRBV7-2 and J is TRBJ2-5, with D perhaps matching TRBD2 (6 bases). Looked up from germline, CDR1 is SGHTA and CDR2 is FQGNSA. Trimming removed 4 bases at V and 7 bases at J, with 13 bases between. The CDR3 covers 13 residues.

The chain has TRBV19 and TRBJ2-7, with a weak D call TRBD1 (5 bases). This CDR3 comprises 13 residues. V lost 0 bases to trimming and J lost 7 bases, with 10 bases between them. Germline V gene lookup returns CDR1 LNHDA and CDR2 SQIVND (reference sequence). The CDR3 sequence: CASSIDVAGEQYF. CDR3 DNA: TGTGCCAGTAGTATAGATGTGGCAGGGGAGCAGTACTTC.

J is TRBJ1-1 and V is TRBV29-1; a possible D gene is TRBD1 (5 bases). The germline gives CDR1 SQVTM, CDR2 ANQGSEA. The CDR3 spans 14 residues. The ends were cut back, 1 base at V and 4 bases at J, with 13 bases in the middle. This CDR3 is CSVEVHGGSTEAFF. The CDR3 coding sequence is TGCAGCGTTGAAGTTCACGGGGGTAGCACTGAAGCTTTCTTT.

This chain's CDR3 is CASSPGGSGTGELFF. In nucleotides, the CDR3 is TGTGCCAGCAGCCCCGGCGGGTCGGGCACCGGGGAGCTGTTTTTT. The genes are TRBV7-2 and TRBJ2-2, with D tentatively TRBD2 (5 bases). CDR1 is SGHTA, CDR2 FQGNSA, per germline. The CDR3 totals 15 residues. V lost 5 bases and J 4 bases, leaving 14 bases between the germline ends.

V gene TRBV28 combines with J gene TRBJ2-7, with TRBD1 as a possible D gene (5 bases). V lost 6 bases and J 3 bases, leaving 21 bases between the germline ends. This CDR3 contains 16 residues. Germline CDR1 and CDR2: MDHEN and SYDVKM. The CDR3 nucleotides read TGTGCCAGCAGCCCGGGCCCCGGCAGGGTAAACTACGAGCAGTACTTC. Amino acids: CASSPGPGRVNYEQYF.